Shown below are 26 T cell receptor beta chains from a single sample sequenced in a study of CD8 T cells in ankylosing spondylitis (dated by TCRdb to about 2017). Here is what the overall study found, with its caveats: A TCR beta motif of several highly homologous amino acid variants appeared characteristic of blood from ankylosing spondylitis patients.

These receptors' targets are unknown. Library generation was performed with 5' RACE. These reads were obtained on an Illumina HiSeq 2500. Clones were called with MiXCR by TCRdb after fastp trimmed the public reads at Q25, and only in-frame beta chains were retained. Merged by CDR3 protein, the rows form single entries marked with the most common genes and DNA. For this sample there are 350,000 or so distinct CDR3 sequences; 7.5% to 9% appear just once. The top ten clonotypes cover roughly 15% of the sample. Sequencing was carried out using blood, either unsorted or a sorted T cell fraction (not recorded which). The receptors derive from a male donor with ankylosing spondylitis.

At least ten counts were recorded for this clonotype. This chain joins TRBV29-1 and TRBJ2-7; 8 bases are shared with TRBD1. Germline V gene data show CDR1 as SQVTM and CDR2 as ANQGSEA. CDR3 length: 13 amino acids. Unmatched junction bases numbered 6, after V lost 7 bases and J lost 1 base. Here the CDR3 DNA reads TGCAGCGCACAGGGGGTAGGATCCTACGAGCAGTACTTC. This sequence encodes CSAQGVGSYEQYF.

This clonotype was seen ten or more times. The J gene is TRBJ1-5, the V gene TRBV29-1; TRBD1 agrees at 8 bases. The junction had 11 bases not matched to a gene; V was cut back by 4 bases and J by 12 bases. The CDR3 covers 13 residues. Germline V gene data show CDR1 as SQVTM and CDR2 as ANQGSEA. CDR3 amino acids: CSVVYGQGSVQHF. CDR3 nucleotides: TGCAGCGTTGTTTATGGACAGGGTTCTGTCCAGCATTTT.

This clonotype was recorded a few times. This chain links TRBV28 with TRBJ1-1, with 10 bases identical to TRBD1. Per germline, CDR1 MDHEN and CDR2 SYDVKM. The CDR3 length is 17 residues. With 4 bases clipped from V and 4 bases from J, the junction kept 12 bases outside the gene matches. As DNA, the CDR3 is TGTGCCAGCAGTTCCCCCCCGACAGGGGGCAAAGGCACTGAAGCTTTCTTT. As protein: CASSSPPTGGKGTEAFF.

This clonotype showed up just a few times. CDR3 residues: CASSANVGGTEAFF. The CDR3 region has the DNA TGTGCCAGCAGCGCTAATGTGGGGGGCACTGAAGCTTTCTTT. The chain uses TRBV11-2 and TRBJ1-1; possibly TRBD1 for D (5 bases). CDR3 length: 14 amino acids. V shed 5 bases and J shed 4 bases, with 14 bases lying between them. Germline CDR1 and CDR2: SGHAT and FQNNGV.

This rearrangement joins TRBV29-1 to TRBJ1-1; 7 positions agree with TRBD1. The V gene's germline CDR1 is SQVTM and CDR2 ANQGSEA. V gave up 1 base and J gave up 4 bases; unmatched junction bases: 3. CDR3 length equals 13 residues. The CDR3 DNA follows: TGCAGCGTTGAAGCTGCAGGGGGCACTGAAGCTTTCTTT. This encodes CSVEAAGGTEAFF.

The chain recombines TRBV6-2 or TRBV6-3 with TRBJ1-5; 12 bases fit TRBD1. Germline V gene sequence: CDR1 MNHEY, CDR2 SVGEGT. Germline trimming cut 7 bases from V and 5 bases from J; bases unmatched to any gene: 3. This CDR3 has 14 residues. The CDR3 DNA reads TGTGCCAGCACTGGGACAGGGGGCCATCAGCCCCAGCATTTT. This sequence encodes CASTGTGGHQPQHF.

This clonotype was found many times. The chain couples TRBV5-1 to TRBJ2-7; 7 positions agree with TRBD1. With V trimmed by 3 bases and J by 2 bases, 2 bases remained unmatched. The CDR3 is made up of 13 amino acids. CDR1 and CDR2 from the germline V gene are SGHRS and YFSETQ. The CDR3 reads CASSWGQTYEQYF. CDR3 sequence (DNA): TGCGCCAGCAGCTGGGGACAGACCTACGAGCAGTACTTC. Combining the CDR3 with reference TRBV5-1 and TRBJ2-7 gives the whole variable domain KAGVTQTPRYLIKTRGQQVTLSCSPISGHRSVSWYQQTPGQGLQFLFEYFSETQRNKGNFPGRFSGRQFSNSRSEMNVSTLELGDSALYLCASSWGQTYEQYFGPGTRLTVT.

Regarding this clonotype: Just one base apart from a much larger clone, this may be a read error. In DNA, the CDR3 is TGTGCCAGCAGCTTAGGTCGGGGTCTGAATCAGCCCCAGCCTTTT. Translated, it gives CASSLGRGLNQPQPF. The rearrangement links TRBV7-8 to TRBJ1-5; D is unclear. The CDR3 spans 15 residues. Germline V CDR1 and CDR2: SGHVS, FQNEAQ.

This clonotype was picked up a small number of times. The chain is built from TRBV12-3 or TRBV12-4 and TRBJ1-4; D unclear. There are 12 residues in the CDR3. Trimming stripped 0 bases from V and 10 bases from J, with 6 bases between. This chain's CDR3 is CASSLALGKLFF. In nucleotides, the CDR3 is TGTGCCAGCAGTTTAGCGCTGGGAAAACTGTTTTTT.

This clonotype was detected a few times. The genes are TRBV6-1 and TRBJ1-4; TRBD1 is a possible D gene (5 bases). Germline CDR1 is MNHNS and CDR2 is SASEGT. This CDR3 contains 16 residues. V lost 3 bases, J lost 4 bases, and 15 bases lay in between. The CDR3 region is CASSEGRIMSNEKLFF. The DNA of the CDR3 is TGTGCCAGCAGTGAGGGGCGGATAATGAGTAATGAAAAACTGTTTTTT.

This clonotype was seen repeatedly, ten times or more. The CDR3 sequence: CASSFLRGANTGELFF. CDR3 DNA: TGCGCCAGCAGCTTCCTCAGGGGGGCGAACACCGGGGAGCTGTTTTTT. The chain is built from TRBV5-1 and TRBJ2-2; TRBD1 might be the D (7 bases). V lost 2 bases to trimming and J lost 0 bases, with 11 bases between them. Germline V gene sequence: CDR1 SGHRS, CDR2 YFSETQ. The CDR3 spans 16 residues.

This clonotype has ten or more counts. V and J are TRBV4-1 and TRBJ2-2; possibly TRBD1 for D (6 bases). This CDR3 has 13 amino acids. Trimming took off 1 base at V and 6 bases at J, with 6 bases between the two ends. In germline, CDR1 is MGHRA, CDR2 YSYEKL. The CDR3 DNA sequence: TGCGCCAGCAGCCAAGCAGGGGCCGGGGAGCTGTTTTTT. It yields the protein CASSQAGAGELFF.

The rearrangement links TRBV6-2 or TRBV6-3 to TRBJ2-5; D possibly uses TRBD1 or TRBD2 (6 bases each). This CDR3 spans 14 amino acids. The V end was cut by 6 bases, the J end by 5 bases, with 16 bases between. Germline lookup yields CDR1 MNHEY and CDR2 SVGEGT. DNA of the CDR3: TGTGCCAGCAGAACCTCGGGGGCTCCGGAGACCCAGTACTTC. Translation: CASRTSGAPETQYF.

This clonotype came up many times. The V call is TRBV7-2, the J call TRBJ2-7; D gene uncertain. The CDR3 sequence is 13 residues long. Looked up from germline, CDR1 is SGHTA and CDR2 is FQGNSA. Trimming stripped 1 base from V and 9 bases from J, with 13 bases between. The CDR3 sequence: CASSLVGRKGQYF. The DNA of the CDR3 is TGTGCCAGCAGCTTAGTTGGACGGAAAGGGCAGTACTTC.

This clonotype appeared a few times. This may be a read error, as it is one base from a much larger clone. J is TRBJ2-1 and V is TRBV29-1; D unresolved. Trimming stripped 7 bases from V and 6 bases from J, with 16 bases between. CDR1 is SQVTM, CDR2 ANQGSEA, per germline. There are 13 residues in the CDR3. The CDR3 nucleotides are TGCAGCGAGGGTGTGGGCTGGGGCAATGAGCAGTTCTTC. Encoded protein: CSEGVGWGNEQFF.

The V gene is TRBV6-5, the J gene TRBJ1-5; no definite D call. CDR1 is MNHEY and CDR2 is SVGAGI in the germline V gene. V lost 7 bases and J 5 bases, leaving 12 bases between the germline ends. This CDR3 spans 13 amino acids. The CDR3 bases are TGTGCCAGCAATTCCCGGGAAGATCAGCCCCAGCATTTT. Protein: CASNSREDQPQHF.

The chain employs TRBV5-1 and TRBJ2-5; the D call may be TRBD1 or TRBD2 (5 bases each). Looked up from germline, CDR1 is SGHRS and CDR2 is YFSETQ. V was pared by 4 bases and J by 5 bases, with 15 bases between. The CDR3 has 14 amino acids. This CDR3 reads CASSADTGGETQYF. CDR3 DNA sequence: TGCGCCAGCAGCGCGGACACCGGCGGGGAGACCCAGTACTTC.

This clonotype was observed at least ten times. The genes are TRBV12-3 or TRBV12-4 and TRBJ2-1; D gene uncertain. This CDR3 contains 12 residues. Trimming stripped 6 bases from V and 5 bases from J, with 8 bases between. The CDR3 nucleotides are TGTGCCAGCAGAGAGTTAAACAATGAGCAGTTCTTC. Amino acid sequence: CASRELNNEQFF.

This clonotype has just a few counts. The chain joins TRBV7-9 to TRBJ2-1; D remains unclear. The CDR3 loop spans 12 amino acids. The V gene lost 5 bases and the J gene lost 8 bases, with 10 bases spanning the gap. The germline CDR1 and CDR2 sequences are SEHNR and FQNEAQ (reference sequence). Written as DNA, the CDR3 is TGTGCCAGCAGCCTGGATGTGGATGAGCAGTTCTTC. Protein sequence: CASSLDVDEQFF.

The chain joins TRBV7-2 to TRBJ2-1; TRBD1 agrees at 11 bases. Per germline, CDR1 SGHTA and CDR2 FQGNSA. The CDR3 consists of 17 residues. J lost 0 bases, V lost 4 bases, and 5 bases had no gene match. This CDR3 reads CASSSRGTGGSYNEQFF. CDR3 sequence (DNA): TGTGCCAGCAGCTCCCGGGGGACAGGGGGCTCCTACAATGAGCAGTTCTTC.

Ten or more counts support this clonotype. The rearrangement uses TRBV25-1 and TRBJ2-5; D unresolved. This CDR3 is built from 14 residues. The germline V gene has CDR1 MGHDK and CDR2 SYGVNS. V lost 0 bases and J 0 bases, leaving 5 bases between the germline ends. The CDR3, as DNA: TGTGCCAGCAGTGAATACATAGACCAAGAGACCCAGTACTTC. It translates to CASSEYIDQETQYF.

This clonotype was found a few times. The V gene is TRBV28, the J gene TRBJ2-7; 15 nucleotides match TRBD2. In germline, CDR1 is MDHEN, CDR2 SYDVKM. V lost 6 bases, J lost 3 bases, and 3 bases stayed unmatched. This CDR3 contains 15 residues. The CDR3 DNA sequence: TGTGCCAGCAGAGGACTAGCGGGAGGGCTCTACGAGCAGTACTTC. As protein: CASRGLAGGLYEQYF.

This clonotype was observed a handful of times. The genes are TRBV19 and TRBJ2-5; D remains unclear. The CDR3 is 14 residues long. Germline CDR1 and CDR2: LNHDA and SQIVND (reference sequence). The germline V and J ends were trimmed by 0 bases and 5 bases, with 10 bases remaining between them. The CDR3 here is CASSIDPGSETQYF. DNA for the CDR3: TGTGCCAGTAGTATAGATCCCGGGTCGGAGACCCAGTACTTC.

This clonotype was detected many times. This chain links TRBV12-3 or TRBV12-4 with TRBJ2-5; TRBD2 matches 10 bases. V was pared by 6 bases and J by 2 bases, with 9 bases of the junction left unmatched. The CDR3 consists of 16 residues. The CDR3 nucleotides read TGTGCCAGCAGCCGAGGACTAGCGGACTTTCAAGAGACCCAGTACTTC. Residues: CASSRGLADFQETQYF.

This sequence joins TRBV6-1 and TRBJ1-1; TRBD1 agrees at 8 bases. The CDR3 length is 13 residues. Germline values: CDR1 MNHNS, CDR2 SASEGT. Trimming cost V 7 bases and J 6 bases; bases outside gene matches: 7. The chain's CDR3 is CASTRQGTPEAFF. The CDR3 DNA follows: TGTGCCAGCACCAGACAGGGGACCCCTGAAGCTTTCTTT.

The gene calls are TRBV18 and TRBJ2-1, with D perhaps given as TRBD1 or TRBD2 (5 bases each). Per germline, CDR1 KGHSH and CDR2 LQKENI. Trimming cost V 3 bases and J 8 bases, with 8 bases left between them. The CDR3 has 12 amino acids. CDR3 nucleotides: TGTGCCAGCTCACCCTGGGGACATGAGCAGTTCTTC. It is translated as CASSPWGHEQFF.